Below, one T cell receptor (beta chain) is given with its context. The antigen is not known. Germline CDR1 and CDR2: SGHVS and FNYEAQ. CDR3 length equals 13 residues. V dropped 3 bases and J dropped 3 bases, with 8 bases sitting between them. This sample stems from a study of OX40 agonist ivuxolimab in advanced cancers. As for the study in general: Partial responses were achieved by three patients, one with hepatocellular carcinoma and two with cutaneous melanoma. Study-level findings and limits: In a subset of nonresponders, normalized T-cell clonal expansion was also low.

Autoimmune disease history or systemic immunosuppression excluded patients. Sequenced by immunoSEQ multiplex PCR; TCRdb stores in-frame clones only, minus some. The repertoire includes approximately 70,000 clones, roughly 94% of them detected once, and about 15% sits in the top ten. The TCR originated in an adult with an advanced solid tumor such as melanoma, head and neck, liver or kidney cancer. V and J are TRBV7-6 and TRBJ1-2; D perhaps matches TRBD1 (5 bases). This material consisted of CD4+ or CD8+ T cells sorted from blood, taken in a trial of the OX40 agonist ivuxolimab. The CDR3 DNA follows: TGTGCCAGCAGCTTTGGGGGGGACTATGGCTACACCTTC. This gives the protein CASSFGGDYGYTF.